The source of this T cell receptor (beta chain) is a study of blood T cell repertoires in COVID-19 (dated by TCRdb to the early 2020s). Background for the entire study: Samples covering the acute and convalescent phases of COVID-19 were provided by collaborators in the United States, Italy and Spain. The material from the prospective study consisted of cDNA or gDNA derived from T cells, B-cell-depleted T cells, or PBMCs. Subjects who had been exposed to COVID-19, were actively infected with it, or had recovered from it provided the deeply sampled blood TCRbeta repertoires that made up the dataset. A freely available public database, intended as a resource for researchers studying the immune response to SARS-CoV-2, is where the repertoires were released. The samples were drawn from two sources: the first 160 participants of the ongoing ImmuneRACE study, and 950 to 1,500 subjects contributed by 6 global collaborators. Nearly every sample came with metadata listing a de-identified subject ID, COVID-19 status, age in years and sex. Where available, HLA class I and class II types were obtained from metadata supplied by the sample provider rather than from assay-based typing. On the study overall, not on this receptor specifically: Clinical and demographic metadata were provided uncurated, with the amount varying by source and participant.

Remarks on this clone: This receptor's antigen is unknown. No quality values exist for individual bases; no much larger clone is one base distant.

The collaborating institutions used their own protocols to collect whole blood in K2EDTA tubes. For TCRbeta analysis, collaborators shipped samples as frozen whole blood, isolated PBMCs, or DNA extracted from either of those sample types. TCRbeta CDR3 regions were amplified from genomic DNA using the immunoSEQ Assay, a bias-controlled multiplex PCR. Processing in the source paper ran as follows. The number of nucleated cells in each sample was estimated from the amplification of reference gene primers within the assay. Sequence reads were collapsed and filtered to measure the absolute abundance of every unique TCRbeta CDR3 rearrangement. Productive Simpson clonality was computed per sample as the square root of Simpson's diversity index over productive rearrangements. TCRdb stores this immuneACCESS table with in-frame sequences only. Part of the clones is absent; in the studies checked, under half of the shortfall reflects unresolved V genes, and no reason is known for the rest. The V and J calls and clone size were taken over from that table, and D and trimming were inferred from the DNA. The table for this sample lists about 65,000 clones; roughly 79% of them were counted only once. Together, the top ten hold about 29% of the sample.

The material sequenced was peripheral blood. This TCR was recovered from a human donor in a cohort sampled during active COVID-19.

The DNA sequence reads TGCAGCGGGGTAGGGGGTTTGGTTGGCTACACCTTC. The translation is CSGVGGLVGYTF. The chain is made from TRBV29-1 and TRBJ1-2; matching of 6 bases hints at TRBD1 as the D gene. The CDR3, from cysteine to phenylalanine, totals 12 residues. Of the read, only the CDR3 DNA is kept; its 36 bases are in frame from base 1. The germline V gene specifies SQVTM as CDR1 and ANQGSEA as CDR2. The trim is 7 bases for V and 7 bases for J, with a gap of 16 bases between the germline ends.